Shown below are 2 T cell receptor beta chains from a single sample sequenced in a study of human T cells and chemical hapten exposure. TCRdb re-called the RACE reads through MiXCR, storing one row per CDR3 protein. Of about 130,000 distinct CDR3 sequences in the sample, approximately 9.1% were seen once. The time point: healthy volunteer bleed at 2 weeks. Someone pulled total RNA out of unfractionated whole blood. Sequenced: whole blood. The receptors were sampled from a male donor in good health. Some clones in this sample may be carry-over from other donors' samples.

This clonotype has only a few counts. The rearrangement links TRBV7-9 to TRBJ1-1; TRBD1 is a possible D gene (6 bases). In germline, CDR1 is SEHNR, CDR2 FQNEAQ (reference sequence). The CDR3 is 16 residues long. With 1 base removed from V and 3 bases from J, the gap between germline ends came to 15 bases. CDR3 nucleotides: TGTGCCAGCAGCTTAGTATCAGGGGCGGGGTACACTGAAGCTTTCTTT. Translating gives CASSLVSGAGYTEAFF.

This clonotype showed up many times. The chain carries TRBV4-1 and TRBJ1-6; D remains ambiguous. Germline CDR1 reads MGHRA; CDR2 reads YSYEKL. The CDR3 consists of 14 residues. Trimming removed 1 base at V and 7 bases at J, with 8 bases between. In nucleotides, the CDR3 is TGCGCCAGCAGCCAAGGGCAGGACAATTCACCCCTCCACTTT. This gives the protein CASSQGQDNSPLHF.